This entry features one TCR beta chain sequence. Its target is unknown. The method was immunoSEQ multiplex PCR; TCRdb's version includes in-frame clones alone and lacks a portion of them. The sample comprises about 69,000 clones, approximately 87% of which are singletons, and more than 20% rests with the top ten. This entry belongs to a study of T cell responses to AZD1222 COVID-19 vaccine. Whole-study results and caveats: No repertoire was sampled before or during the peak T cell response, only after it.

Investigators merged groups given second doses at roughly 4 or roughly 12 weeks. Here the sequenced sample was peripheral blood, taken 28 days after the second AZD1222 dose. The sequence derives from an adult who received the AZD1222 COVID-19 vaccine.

CDR3 DNA sequence: TGTGCCAGCAGCCAAGTCAGGGGGGCGAACACTGAAGCTTTCTTT. Protein: CASSQVRGANTEAFF. The chain is built from TRBV3-1 (or the pseudogene TRBV3-2) and TRBJ1-1; 7 bases line up with TRBD1. In germline, CDR1 is LGHDT, CDR2 YNNKEL (reference sequence). After removal of 1 base from V and 1 base from J, the junction contained 3 bases not matched to a gene. This CDR3 has 15 residues.